Listed below are T cell receptor beta chains from one sample, sequenced in a study of T cell responses to AZD1222 COVID-19 vaccine. The assay was immunoSEQ multiplex PCR, and TCRdb's table has in-frame clones only and misses some. This table has tens of thousands of clones, around nine tenths appearing once. The specimen was peripheral blood, collected on day 0 of MenACWY control vaccination. The source of these receptors is an adult in good health. Both conserved end residues are part of each CDR3. A D gene is named only where the DNA matches it firmly. Expanded clones get a size class; other rows say once, few or many, or leave the size out.

len,abundance,v_gene,j_gene,d_gene,CDR3nt,CDR3aa
14,NA,TRBV3-1/TRBV3-2,TRBJ2-7,NA,TGTGCCAGCAGCCAAGAGGGACGATCCTACGAGCAGTACTTC,CASSQEGRSYEQYF
15,NA,TRBV11-2,TRBJ1-4,TRBD1,TGTGCCAGCAGAACAGGGGCCGGCCTTAATGAAAAACTGTTTTTT,CASRTGAGLNEKLFF
16,NA,TRBV19,TRBJ1-4,NA,TGTGCCAGTAGTATAGGGTTCCGGTCCACTAATGAAAAACTGTTTTTT,CASSIGFRSTNEKLFF
13,NA,TRBV28,TRBJ1-5,NA,TGTGCCAGCAGTTTACAGGGGAAGGGGGCCCAGCATTTT,CASSLQGKGAQHF
13,NA,TRBV28,TRBJ1-1,NA,TGTGCCAGCACCCCATCTTTGAACACTGAAGCTTTCTTT,CASTPSLNTEAFF
13,NA,TRBV19,TRBJ1-1,NA,TGTGCCAGTAGTATACACAGCAACACTGAAGCTTTCTTT,CASSIHSNTEAFF
17,NA,TRBV4-3,TRBJ1-2,TRBD1,TGCGCCAGCAGCCAAGGCCTTCGGGACAGGGGGTACTATGGCTACACCTTC,CASSQGLRDRGYYGYTF
14,NA,TRBV4-1,TRBJ2-3,NA,TGCGCCAGCAGCCAAGACCTCAGCACAGATACGCAGTATTTT,CASSQDLSTDTQYF
14,NA,TRBV6-1,TRBJ2-7,TRBD1,TGTGCCAGCAGTGATACAGGGGGCTCCTACGAGCAGTACTTC,CASSDTGGSYEQYF
13,NA,TRBV5-4,TRBJ1-6,NA,TGTGCCAGCAGCTGGGCAGGGGAGTCACCCCTCCACTTT,CASSWAGESPLHF
13,NA,TRBV30,TRBJ1-5,NA,TGTGCCTGGAGTTCGGCGGGGGGGCAGCCCCAGCATTTT,CAWSSAGGQPQHF
13,NA,TRBV5-4,TRBJ1-1,NA,TGTGCCAGCAGCTATGGTCTGAACACTGAAGCTTTCTTT,CASSYGLNTEAFF
15,NA,TRBV19,TRBJ1-2,TRBD1,TGTGCCAGTAGTATATCGCAGGGGGGCTTCTATGGCTACACCTTC,CASSISQGGFYGYTF
14,NA,TRBV6-2/TRBV6-3,TRBJ2-7,NA,TGTGCCAGCAGTTACCCCGCGGCAGGTTGGGAGCAGTACTTC,CASSYPAAGWEQYF
14,NA,TRBV7-9,TRBJ1-2,TRBD1,TGTGCCAGCAGCGCCGGACAGGGGGCGGGTGGCTACACCTTC,CASSAGQGAGGYTF
18,NA,TRBV30,TRBJ1-1,TRBD1,TGTGCCTGGAGAAAGCTTGGGACAGGGGGCTTTGGGTCCACTGAAGCTTTCTTT,CAWRKLGTGGFGSTEAFF
17,NA,TRBV4-2,TRBJ2-7,TRBD2,TGTGCCAGCAGCCAAGATGGCCCTAGCGGGAGTGTTTACGAGCAGTACTTC,CASSQDGPSGSVYEQYF
14,NA,TRBV18,TRBJ1-2,NA,TGTGCCAGCTCACCCACGACAGATAACTATGGCTACACCTTC,CASSPTTDNYGYTF
13,NA,TRBV2,TRBJ1-5,NA,TGTGCCAGCAGTGATAATAGCAATCAGCCCCAGCATTTT,CASSDNSNQPQHF
14,once,TRBV27,TRBJ2-7,NA,TGTGCCAGCAGTTTGGGGGGTGTCCCCTACGAGCAGTACTTC,CASSLGGVPYEQYF
11,NA,TRBV30,TRBJ1-2,NA,TGTGCCTGGAGTCTAACCAATGGCTACACCTTC,CAWSLTNGYTF
13,NA,TRBV5-1,TRBJ2-7,NA,TGCGCCAGCAGCTTGTTGGAGTCATACGAGCAGTACTTC,CASSLLESYEQYF
14,once,TRBV27,TRBJ1-3,NA,TGTGCCAGCAGTCCCCGGGAACCCACAAACACCATATATTTT,CASSPREPTNTIYF
15,NA,TRBV18,TRBJ2-1,TRBD2,TGTGCCAGCTCATACGGGACTAGCGGGTACAATGAGCAGTTCTTC,CASSYGTSGYNEQFF
14,few,TRBV3-1/TRBV3-2,TRBJ2-1,NA,TGTGCCAGCAGCCAAGATAGGAGGATGAATGAGCAGTTCTTC,CASSQDRRMNEQFF
15,once,TRBV30,TRBJ1-5,TRBD1,TGTGCCTGGAGTGAGGATTGGGGACAGGAGCAGCCCCAGCATTTT,CAWSEDWGQEQPQHF
16,NA,TRBV30,TRBJ1-4,NA,TGTGCCTGGAGTCAGGGCGCCGGGGCAGCTAATGAAAAACTGTTTTTT,CAWSQGAGAANEKLFF
15,NA,TRBV18,TRBJ1-5,TRBD1,TGTGCCAGCTCACCAATGGGACAGGGTAATCAGCCCCAGCATTTT,CASSPMGQGNQPQHF
11,NA,TRBV20-1,TRBJ1-2,NA,TGCAGTGCTACCCGAGAATCTGGCTACACCTTC,CSATRESGYTF
13,NA,TRBV18,TRBJ1-2,NA,TGTGCCAGCTCACCAACCCCGGGGGAAGGCTACACCTTC,CASSPTPGEGYTF
12,NA,TRBV29-1,TRBJ2-5,NA,TGCAGCGTTGGTGGGCCGAGGGAGACCCAGTACTTC,CSVGGPRETQYF
15,NA,TRBV6-5,TRBJ2-1,TRBD2,TGTGCCAGCAGTCACCTTAGCGGGAGAGAGGGTGAGCAGTTCTTC,CASSHLSGREGEQFF
14,once,TRBV7-2,TRBJ2-7,NA,TGTGCCAGCATGGCAGGGAGAATTGGCTACGAGCAGTACTTC,CASMAGRIGYEQYF
15,NA,TRBV5-4,TRBJ1-5,NA,TGTGCCAGCAGCTCGGGTGACGGGTCCAATCAGCCCCAGCATTTT,CASSSGDGSNQPQHF
15,NA,TRBV6-5,TRBJ2-3,NA,TGTGCCAGCAGTTACACGGGGGCAAGCACAGATACGCAGTATTTT,CASSYTGASTDTQYF
18,NA,TRBV2,TRBJ1-5,NA,TGTGCCAGCAGTAAACAGGCGGGCAGCCTAACCCGGGGTCAGCCCCAGCATTTT,CASSKQAGSLTRGQPQHF
14,NA,TRBV2,TRBJ1-4,NA,TGTGCCAGCAGTGGGAGCAGGAGAGACGAAAAACTGTTTTTT,CASSGSRRDEKLFF
13,NA,TRBV29-1,TRBJ1-1,NA,TGCAGCGTTTCCTCGGACACCGGGGAACTGGCTTTCTTT,CSVSSDTGELAFF
14,NA,TRBV6-5,TRBJ1-2,TRBD1,TGTGCCAGCAGTCTCCTCGACAGGGGACATGGCTACACCTTC,CASSLLDRGHGYTF
11,NA,TRBV5-8,TRBJ1-1,NA,TGTGCCAGCAGCTTTTATCCGGAAGCTTTCTTT,CASSFYPEAFF
13,NA,TRBV15,TRBJ2-1,NA,TGTGCCACCAGCAGAGATACAGCTTATGAGCAGTTCTTC,CATSRDTAYEQFF
14,NA,TRBV28,TRBJ2-5,NA,TGTGCCAGCAGTCCCGAGGGCCGAGGAGAGACCCAGTACTTC,CASSPEGRGETQYF
16,NA,TRBV18,TRBJ2-7,NA,TGTGCCAGCTCACCTCCTCTTCGGGTGTCGCAGAACGAGCAGTACTTC,CASSPPLRVSQNEQYF
17,NA,TRBV6-2/TRBV6-3,TRBJ2-7,TRBD2,TGTGCCAGCAGCCCCGGGAGGCTCAATCCTCAAAACGGCGAGCAGTACTTC,CASSPGRLNPQNGEQYF
16,NA,TRBV6-5,TRBJ1-5,NA,TGTGCCAGCAGTTTCAGGGACACTACAACCAATCAGCCCCAGCATTTT,CASSFRDTTTNQPQHF
17,NA,TRBV4-1,TRBJ2-7,TRBD1,TGCGCCAGCAGCCAATATGCCGGGACAGGGGTCTTCTACGAGCAGTACTTC,CASSQYAGTGVFYEQYF
15,once,TRBV3-1/TRBV3-2,TRBJ1-3,NA,TGTGCCAGCAGCCAAGGTTGGTTGGAGAGAAACACCATATATTTT,CASSQGWLERNTIYF
14,NA,TRBV9,TRBJ1-1,NA,TGTGCCAGCAGCGTTAATCCAGGAAACACTGAAGCTTTCTTT,CASSVNPGNTEAFF